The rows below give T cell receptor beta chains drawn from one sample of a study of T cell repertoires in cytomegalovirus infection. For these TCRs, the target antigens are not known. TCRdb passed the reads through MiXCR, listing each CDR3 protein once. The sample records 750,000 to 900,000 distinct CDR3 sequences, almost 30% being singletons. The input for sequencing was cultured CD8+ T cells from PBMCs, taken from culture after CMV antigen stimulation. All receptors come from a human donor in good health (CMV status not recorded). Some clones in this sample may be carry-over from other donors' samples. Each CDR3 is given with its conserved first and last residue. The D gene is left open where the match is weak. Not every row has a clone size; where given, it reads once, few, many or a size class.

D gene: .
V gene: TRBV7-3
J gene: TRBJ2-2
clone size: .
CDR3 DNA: TGTGCCAGCAGCTTCTCGGCGGGCCCCGGGGAGCTGTTTTTT
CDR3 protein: CASSFSAGPGELFF

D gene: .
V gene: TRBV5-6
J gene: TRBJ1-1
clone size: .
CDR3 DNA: TGTGCCAGCAACATTGCCGGGACATTCAACACTGAAGCTTTCTTT
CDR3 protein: CASNIAGTFNTEAFF

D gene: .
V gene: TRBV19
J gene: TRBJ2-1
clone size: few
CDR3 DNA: TGTGCCAGTGTGGAGCGTCCTTTCTTGAGGAATGAGCAGTTCTTC
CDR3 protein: CASVERPFLRNEQFF

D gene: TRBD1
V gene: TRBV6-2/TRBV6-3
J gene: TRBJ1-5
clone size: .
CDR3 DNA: TGTGCCAGCAGCCACGACAGGGCGGCTCAGCCCCAGCATTTT
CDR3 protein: CASSHDRAAQPQHF

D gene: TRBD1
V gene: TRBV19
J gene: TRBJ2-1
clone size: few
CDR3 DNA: TGTGCCAGTCGTCACAGGACAGGGGGCTGGGATGAGCAGTTCTTC
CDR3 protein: CASRHRTGGWDEQFF

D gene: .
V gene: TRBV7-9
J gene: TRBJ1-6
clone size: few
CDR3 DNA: TGTGCCAGCAGCTTACCCCCGACAGAACAAAATTCACCCCTCCACTTT
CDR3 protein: CASSLPPTEQNSPLHF

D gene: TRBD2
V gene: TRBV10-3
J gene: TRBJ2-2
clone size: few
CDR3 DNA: TGTGCCATCAGTGAAACTAGCGGGGGCCTCCACACCGGGGAGCTGTTTTTT
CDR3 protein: CAISETSGGLHTGELFF

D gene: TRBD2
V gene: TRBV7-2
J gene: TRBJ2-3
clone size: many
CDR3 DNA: TGTGCCAGCAGCTCCACTAGCGGGGGGCTACATACGACAGATACGCAGTATTTT
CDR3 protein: CASSSTSGGLHTTDTQYF

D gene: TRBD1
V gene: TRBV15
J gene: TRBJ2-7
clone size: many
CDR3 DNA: TGTGCCACCAGCTTCGACAGGGGGTTCTACGAGCAGTACTTC
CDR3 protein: CATSFDRGFYEQYF

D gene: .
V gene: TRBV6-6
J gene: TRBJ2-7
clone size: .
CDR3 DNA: TGTGCCAGCAGTTACGAGGTGCCCTACGAGCAGTACTTC
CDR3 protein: CASSYEVPYEQYF

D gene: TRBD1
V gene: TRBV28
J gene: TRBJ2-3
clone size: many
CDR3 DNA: TGTGCCACCAATGGACAGGGCCGGGGAGATACGCAGTATTTT
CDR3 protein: CATNGQGRGDTQYF

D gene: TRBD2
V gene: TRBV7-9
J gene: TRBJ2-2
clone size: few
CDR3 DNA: TGTGCCAGCAGCTCCTCGAGTAGCGGGGGTCGGAACACCGGGGAGCTGTTTTTT
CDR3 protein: CASSSSSSGGRNTGELFF

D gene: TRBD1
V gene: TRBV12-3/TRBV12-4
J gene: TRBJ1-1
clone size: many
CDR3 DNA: TGTGCCAGCAGTTCGGACAGGGGGGGGACTGAAGCTTTCTTT
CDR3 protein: CASSSDRGGTEAFF

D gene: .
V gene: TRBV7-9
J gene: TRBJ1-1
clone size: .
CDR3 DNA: TGTGCCAGCAGCTTAAAGAGGGGGGACACTGAAGCTTTCTTT
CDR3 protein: CASSLKRGDTEAFF

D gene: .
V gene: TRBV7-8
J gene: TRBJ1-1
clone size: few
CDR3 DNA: TGTGCCAGCAGCCCCGCCCGGACACCGAACACTGAAGCTTTCTTT
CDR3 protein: CASSPARTPNTEAFF

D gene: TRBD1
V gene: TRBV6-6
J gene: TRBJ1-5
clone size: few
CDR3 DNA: TGTGCCAGCAGTGCGACAGGGCCCCGCGATCAGCCCCAGCATTTT
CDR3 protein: CASSATGPRDQPQHF

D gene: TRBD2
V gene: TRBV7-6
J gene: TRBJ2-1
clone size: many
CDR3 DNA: TGTGCCAGCAGCTTATATAGCGGGGGGGCAGTCCCCTACAATGAGCAGTTCTTC
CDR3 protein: CASSLYSGGAVPYNEQFF

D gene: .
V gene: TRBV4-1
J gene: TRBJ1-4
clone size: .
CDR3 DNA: TGCGCCAGCAGCCAAGAACCCTGGGAGGGTGAAAAACTGTTTTTT
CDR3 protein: CASSQEPWEGEKLFF

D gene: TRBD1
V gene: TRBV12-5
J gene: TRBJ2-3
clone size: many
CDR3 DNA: TGTGCTAGTGGTTTGGTAGCAGGGGGCCCCCAGAGTACGCAGTATTTT
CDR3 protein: CASGLVAGGPQSTQYF

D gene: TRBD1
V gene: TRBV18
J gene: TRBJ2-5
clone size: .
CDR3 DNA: TGTGCCAGCTCGCACGACAGGGTTCTAGAGACCCAGTACTTC
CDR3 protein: CASSHDRVLETQYF

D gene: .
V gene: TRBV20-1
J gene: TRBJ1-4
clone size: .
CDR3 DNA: TGCAGTGCTCGCCGGACGGTTAGAACTAATGAAAAACTGTTTTTT
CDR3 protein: CSARRTVRTNEKLFF

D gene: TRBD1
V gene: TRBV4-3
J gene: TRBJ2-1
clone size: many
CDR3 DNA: TGCGCCAGCAGCCAAGAAGGACAGGCAATCAATGAGCAGTTCTTC
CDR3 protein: CASSQEGQAINEQFF

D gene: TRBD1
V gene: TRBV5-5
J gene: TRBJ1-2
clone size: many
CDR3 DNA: TGTGCCAGCAGCCCGGGGGACAGGGTTAACGGCTACACCTTC
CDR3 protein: CASSPGDRVNGYTF

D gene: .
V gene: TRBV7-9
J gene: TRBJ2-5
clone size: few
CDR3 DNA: TGTGCCAGCTCCGCCGTGGGGTCGGAGACCCAGTACTTC
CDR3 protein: CASSAVGSETQYF

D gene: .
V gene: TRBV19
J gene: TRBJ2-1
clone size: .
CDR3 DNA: TGTGCCAGTCGTCCTCCCGGGACACCCTACAATGAGCAGTTCTTC
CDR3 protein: CASRPPGTPYNEQFF

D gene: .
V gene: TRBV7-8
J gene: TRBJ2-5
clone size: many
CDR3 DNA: TGTGCCAGCCGCGGGTACCAAGAGACCCAGTACTTC
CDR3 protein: CASRGYQETQYF

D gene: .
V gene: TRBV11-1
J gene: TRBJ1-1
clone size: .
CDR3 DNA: TGTGCCAGCAGCTTCGCAAGCATGAACACTGAAGCTTTCTTT
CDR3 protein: CASSFASMNTEAFF

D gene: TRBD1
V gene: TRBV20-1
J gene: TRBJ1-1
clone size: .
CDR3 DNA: TGCAGTGCGCCGGGAGGGGGCGTTTATGGGACAGGTAACACTGAAGCTTTCTTT
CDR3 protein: CSAPGGGVYGTGNTEAFF

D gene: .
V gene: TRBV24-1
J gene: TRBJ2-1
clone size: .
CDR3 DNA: TGTGCCACCAGTGAGAGGAGCTCCTACAATGAGCAGTTCTTC
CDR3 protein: CATSERSSYNEQFF

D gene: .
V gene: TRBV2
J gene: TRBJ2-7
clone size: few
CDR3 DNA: TGTGCCAGCAGTGAATGGTTGGACAGCTCCTACGAGCAGTACTTC
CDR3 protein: CASSEWLDSSYEQYF

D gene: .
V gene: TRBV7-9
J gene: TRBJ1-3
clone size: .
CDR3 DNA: TGTGCCAGCAGCTCCCCGGGACGCCGGTCTGGAAACACCATATATTTT
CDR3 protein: CASSSPGRRSGNTIYF

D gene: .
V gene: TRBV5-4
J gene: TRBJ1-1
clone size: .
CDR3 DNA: TGTGCCAGCACCAGCCGGGGCGTGAACACTGAAGCTTTCTTT
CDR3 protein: CASTSRGVNTEAFF

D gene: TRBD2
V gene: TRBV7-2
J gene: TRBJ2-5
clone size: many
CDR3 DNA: TGTGCCAGCAGCTTAGGGATGTCGGTTAGCGGGAAAGAGACCCAGTACTTC
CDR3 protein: CASSLGMSVSGKETQYF

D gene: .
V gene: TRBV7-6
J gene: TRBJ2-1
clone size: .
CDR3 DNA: TGTGCCAGCAGCGTGTCCCGGCAGGCCGGAGGGGGTGAGCAGTTCTTC
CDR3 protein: CASSVSRQAGGGEQFF

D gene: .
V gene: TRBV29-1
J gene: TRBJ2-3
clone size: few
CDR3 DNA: TGCAGCGTTGAAGAAGGCAGTGCCTGGGATACGCAGTATTTT
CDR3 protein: CSVEEGSAWDTQYF

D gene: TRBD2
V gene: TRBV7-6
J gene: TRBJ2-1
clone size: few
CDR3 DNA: TGTGCCAGCAGCCTCCGGGGAGGGTCCCAACTGAATGAGCAGTTCTTC
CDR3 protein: CASSLRGGSQLNEQFF

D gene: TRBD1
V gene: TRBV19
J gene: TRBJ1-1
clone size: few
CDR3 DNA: TGTGCCAGTAGTGTCACAGGGGGCGTGACTGAAGCTTTCTTT
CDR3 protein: CASSVTGGVTEAFF

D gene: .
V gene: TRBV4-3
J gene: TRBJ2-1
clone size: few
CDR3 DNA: TGCGCCAGCAGCCAAGAGGCAGGAGACAATGAGCAGTTCTTC
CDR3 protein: CASSQEAGDNEQFF

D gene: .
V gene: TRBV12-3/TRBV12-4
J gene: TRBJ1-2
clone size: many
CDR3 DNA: TGTGCCAGCAGTTTAGGTGTAGGCTATGGCTACACCTTC
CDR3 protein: CASSLGVGYGYTF

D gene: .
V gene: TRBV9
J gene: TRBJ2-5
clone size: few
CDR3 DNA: TGTGCCAGCAGCGTATCCATAAGCGGCGATCCTCAAGAGACCCAGTACTTC
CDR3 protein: CASSVSISGDPQETQYF

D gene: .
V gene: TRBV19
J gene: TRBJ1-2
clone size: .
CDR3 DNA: TGTGCCAGTAGTATAGACGCAGGGGCCCCAGAAGGGCCCCCTTTTGCCTTC
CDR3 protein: CASSIDAGAPEGPPFAF

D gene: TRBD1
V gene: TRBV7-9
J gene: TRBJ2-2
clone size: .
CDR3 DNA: TGTGCCAGCAGCCTTACCCTTCGGGACAGGGGCCGGACCGGGGAGCTGTTTTTT
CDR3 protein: CASSLTLRDRGRTGELFF

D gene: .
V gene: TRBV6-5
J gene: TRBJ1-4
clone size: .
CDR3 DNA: TGTGCCAGCAAAGGAATGGGCGAAAAACTGTTTTTT
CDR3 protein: CASKGMGEKLFF

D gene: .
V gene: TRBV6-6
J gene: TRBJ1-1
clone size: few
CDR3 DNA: TGTGCCAGCAGTTACCCCACAGGACCGAACACTGAAGCTTTCTTT
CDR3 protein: CASSYPTGPNTEAFF

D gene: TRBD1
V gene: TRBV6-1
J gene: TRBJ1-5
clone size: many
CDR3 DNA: TGTGCCAGCGGGACAGGGGACTCCTATAGCAATCAGCCCCAGCATTTT
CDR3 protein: CASGTGDSYSNQPQHF

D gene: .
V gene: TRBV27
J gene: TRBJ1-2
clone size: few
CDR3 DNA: TGTGCCAGCACGCGGGCTTCAGAGGGATATAATGGCTACACCTTC
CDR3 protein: CASTRASEGYNGYTF

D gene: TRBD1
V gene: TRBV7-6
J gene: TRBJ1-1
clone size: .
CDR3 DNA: TGTGCCAGCAGCTTACTCACAGGGGGAGGGACTGAAGCTTTCTTT
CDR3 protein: CASSLLTGGGTEAFF